Each of the 7 T cell receptor beta chains below was sequenced from the same sample in a study of T cells in localized non-small cell lung cancer. The repertoire was sequenced with immunoSEQ multiplex PCR; TCRdb's copy has only in-frame clones and lacks some. The sample records 34,000 or so clones, 93% being singletons. Sequenced material: peripheral blood, taken before any cancer treatment. The receptors were gathered from a female donor of 60 years or more with stage I lung adenocarcinoma.

The chain recombines TRBV7-8 with TRBJ2-7; weak D call: TRBD2 (6 bases). The ends were cut back, 3 bases at V and 2 bases at J, with 11 bases in the middle. The CDR3 spans 14 residues. Germline values: CDR1 SGHVS, CDR2 FQNEAQ. The CDR3 coding sequence is TGTGCCAGCAGCTTCCGGGACTCCACCTACGAGCAGTACGTC. Amino acid sequence: CASSFRDSTYEQYV.

This chain uses TRBV30 with TRBJ1-4, with a weak D call TRBD1 (6 bases). V dropped 4 bases and J dropped 4 bases, with 19 bases sitting between them. Germline V gene data show CDR1 as GTSNPN and CDR2 as SVGIG (reference sequence). The CDR3 runs 16 residues. In nucleotides, the CDR3 is TGTGCCTGGACCCGGTGGGGGCAGGGGTATAATGAAAAACTGTTTTTT. Translation: CAWTRWGQGYNEKLFF.

The chain uses TRBV28 and TRBJ1-2, with TRBD1 identical over 10 bases. Germline CDR1 MDHEN, CDR2 SYDVKM. CDR3 length equals 15 residues. Unmatched junction bases numbered 7, after V lost 3 bases and J lost 6 bases. DNA of the CDR3: TGTGCCAGCAGTTTCCCGCCGGGACAGGGGAATGGCTACACCTTC. This sequence encodes CASSFPPGQGNGYTF.

V usage is TRBV7-9 and J usage is TRBJ1-2, with D uncertain. The CDR3 extends over 16 amino acids. Germline CDR1 and CDR2: SEHNR and FQNEAQ (reference sequence). V was trimmed by 5 bases and J by 5 bases, leaving 21 bases between them. The CDR3 is CASSPDGDLILYGYTF. The CDR3 DNA sequence: TGTGCCAGCAGCCCAGACGGTGACCTCATTCTGTATGGCTACACCTTC.

This clone was seen more than once but under ten times. J is TRBJ1-1 and V is TRBV27; D possibly corresponds to TRBD1 (6 bases). The germline V and J ends were trimmed by 2 bases and 0 bases, with 10 bases remaining between them. The CDR3 contains 15 residues. The germline V gene has CDR1 MNHEY and CDR2 SMNVEV (reference sequence). The CDR3: CASSLRGFMNTEAFF. CDR3 bases: TGTGCCAGCAGTTTAAGGGGGTTCATGAACACTGAAGCTTTCTTT.

The chain joins TRBV12-5 to TRBJ2-5; possibly TRBD2 for D (5 bases). The germline V gene has CDR1 LGHNT and CDR2 FRNRAP. The CDR3 sequence is 13 residues long. V was pared by 3 bases and J by 5 bases, with 10 bases between. Here the CDR3 DNA reads TGTGCTAGTGGTTTCGGGGTTCCGGAGACCCAGTACTTC. Translated: CASGFGVPETQYF.

The J gene is TRBJ1-1, the V gene TRBV20-1; TRBD1 aligns across 7 bases. The CDR3 runs 11 residues. Trimming cost V 4 bases and J 4 bases; bases outside gene matches: 0. Germline-derived CDR1 and CDR2 are DFQATT and SNEGSKA (reference sequence). The CDR3 sequence: CSATGGTEAFF. In DNA, the CDR3 is TGCAGTGCTACAGGGGGCACTGAAGCTTTCTTT.